The 11 T cell receptor beta chains below all came from one sample that was sequenced in a study of technical replicates of blood from a handful of donors. This table comes from immunoSEQ multiplex PCR, and its TCRdb copy is limited to in-frame clones, with some not included. Among 60,000 to 85,000 clones listed, approximately 94% were seen once. Specimen: T cells isolated from PBMCs. These receptors all come from a human donor in good health.

The chain links TRBV9 to TRBJ1-2; the D is unclear. Germline lookup yields CDR1 SGDLS and CDR2 YYNGEE. This CDR3 is 15 amino acids long. The ends were cut back, 7 bases at V and 2 bases at J, with 18 bases in the middle. CDR3 residues: CASDKSGSLNYGYTF. CDR3 in DNA: TGTGCCAGCGACAAATCGGGGAGCCTAAACTATGGCTACACCTTC.

This clone appeared once. The chain has TRBV19 and TRBJ2-7, with a weak D call TRBD1 (6 bases). Germline V CDR1 and CDR2: LNHDA, SQIVND (reference sequence). Deletions cut 5 bases from V and 1 base from J, with 12 bases between. This CDR3 comprises 14 residues. CDR3: CASSYVTGSYEQYF. The CDR3, as DNA: TGTGCCAGTAGTTACGTGACAGGATCCTACGAGCAGTACTTC.

The rearrangement uses TRBV29-1 and TRBJ2-1; tentative D call: TRBD1 (7 bases). The CDR3 totals 16 residues. The germline V and J ends were trimmed by 4 bases and 0 bases, with 16 bases remaining between them. Germline-derived CDR1 and CDR2 are SQVTM and ANQGSEA. CDR3 sequence reads: CSVVGGRGVSYNEQFF. CDR3 nucleotides: TGCAGCGTTGTAGGGGGCAGGGGGGTCTCCTACAATGAGCAGTTCTTC.

The chain has TRBV28 and TRBJ2-7, with a weak D call TRBD1 (5 bases). Trimming removed 5 bases at V and 4 bases at J, with 27 bases between. CDR3 length: 18 residues. Germline loops: CDR1 MDHEN, CDR2 SYDVKM. As DNA, the CDR3 is TGTGCCAGCAGTCCCACCCTACCTCCGGGCCTAGGGGCTTACGAGCAGTACTTC. The encoded protein is CASSPTLPPGLGAYEQYF.

This clone appeared once. The gene calls are TRBV27 and TRBJ2-7; no reliable D call. CDR3 length equals 13 residues. Germline V gene lookup returns CDR1 MNHEY and CDR2 SMNVEV (reference sequence). Trimming stripped 4 bases from V and 2 bases from J, with 9 bases between. For the CDR3, the DNA is TGTGCCAGCAGTTACCGGGTACCCTACGAGCAGTACTTC. This encodes CASSYRVPYEQYF.

This chain connects TRBV30 to TRBJ2-1, with D maybe TRBD2 (5 bases). V lost 2 bases and J lost 5, with 10 bases in between. Germline V gene lookup returns CDR1 GTSNPN and CDR2 SVGIG (reference sequence). The CDR3 has 13 amino acids. The CDR3 region is CAWSKRSDNEQFF. CDR3 in DNA: TGTGCCTGGAGTAAGCGGAGCGACAATGAGCAGTTCTTC.

This rearrangement joins TRBV6-5 to TRBJ2-7; TRBD1 agrees at 10 bases. The CDR3 loop spans 15 amino acids. Looked up from germline, CDR1 is MNHEY and CDR2 is SVGAGI. The V and J ends lost 0 bases and 4 bases, in that order; junction bases with no gene match: 3. CDR3 sequence: CASSYSGTGEYEQYF. CDR3 nucleotide sequence: TGTGCCAGCAGTTACTCCGGGACAGGGGAATACGAGCAGTACTTC.

For the CDR3, the DNA is TGCGCCAGCAGCCAAGTAGCGCCGGTCCCTGGGGACACCATATATTTT. It yields the protein CASSQVAPVPGDTIYF. The rearrangement uses TRBV4-3 and TRBJ1-3; D call uncertain. This CDR3 is 16 amino acids long. V was shortened by 1 base and J by 8 bases, with 18 bases between the two germline ends. The germline CDR1 and CDR2 sequences are LGHNA and YSLEER.

The V and J genes are TRBV11-2 and TRBJ2-7, with D unresolved. Germline lookup yields CDR1 SGHAT and CDR2 FQNNGV. Deletions cut 1 base from V and 4 bases from J, with 8 bases between. There are 13 residues in the CDR3. CDR3 sequence (DNA): TGTGCCAGCAGCTTAGCACCACAATACGAGCAGTACTTC. Translating gives CASSLAPQYEQYF.

The chain uses TRBV4-1 and TRBJ2-7, with 9 bases lining up with TRBD2. Germline lookup yields CDR1 MGHRA and CDR2 YSYEKL. CDR3 size: 16 residues. Losses at the gene ends were 9 bases for V and 2 bases for J; bases not matched to a gene: 14. The CDR3 region is CASRGLAGPRAYEQYF. In nucleotides, the CDR3 is TGCGCCAGTAGGGGACTAGCAGGGCCCAGGGCCTACGAGCAGTACTTC.

This chain links TRBV18 with TRBJ1-1; 9 bases are shared with TRBD1. The CDR3 loop spans 16 amino acids. In germline, CDR1 is KGHSH, CDR2 LQKENI. V lost 2 bases, J lost 7 bases, and 11 bases stayed unmatched. This CDR3 reads CASSPSGTGTQYEAFF. Written as DNA, the CDR3 is TGTGCCAGCTCACCATCCGGGACAGGGACTCAATATGAAGCTTTCTTT.